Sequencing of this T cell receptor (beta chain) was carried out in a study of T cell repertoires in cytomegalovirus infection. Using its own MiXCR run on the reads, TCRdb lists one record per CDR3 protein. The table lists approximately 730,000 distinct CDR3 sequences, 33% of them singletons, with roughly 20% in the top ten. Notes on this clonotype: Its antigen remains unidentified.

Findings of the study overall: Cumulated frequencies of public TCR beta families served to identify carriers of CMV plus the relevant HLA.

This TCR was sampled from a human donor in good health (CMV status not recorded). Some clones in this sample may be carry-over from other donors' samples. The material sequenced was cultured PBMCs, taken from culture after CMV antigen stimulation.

The CDR3 DNA sequence: TGTGCCAGCAGCCCAGGTGGGGTCCTCGGCGAAAAACTGTTTTTT. It translates to CASSPGGVLGEKLFF. V and J are TRBV7-9 and TRBJ1-4; D not resolved. Germline-derived CDR1 and CDR2 are SEHNR and FQNEAQ (reference sequence). This CDR3 region has 15 residues. With 5 bases removed from V and 8 bases from J, the gap between germline ends came to 18 bases.